This TCR beta chain is drawn from a study of shared clonotypes between healthy human individuals. General study results and limits: Measured sharing among donors was expected to vary with sequencing depth.

Once extracted for a subset, genomic DNA was divided evenly among several immunoSEQ plates. The repertoire was sequenced with immunoSEQ multiplex PCR; TCRdb's copy has only in-frame clones and lacks some. This table holds roughly 2 million clones, roughly 95% found once. The CDR3 extends over 14 amino acids. V was clipped by 2 bases and J by 0 bases, with 7 bases between them. Germline assignment: CDR1 KGHSH and CDR2 LQKENI. To note about this clone: The antigen remains unidentified. The sample contains more than one DNA sequence encoding this CDR3.

Sequencing was performed on naive CD4+ T cells sorted from blood. Subset described: CD45RA+ positively selected. The sequence derives from a man younger than 30 in good health. The rearrangement joins TRBV18 to TRBJ1-1; D remains unclear. CDR3 sequence (DNA): TGTGCCAGCTCACCATTACCTCTGAACACTGAAGCTTTCTTT. It is translated as CASSPLPLNTEAFF.